These 2 T cell receptor beta chains were sequenced from one sample in a study of blood T cells in healthy people across ages. For the second PCR, which ran for roughly 7 to 11 cycles, a sample-barcoded 5' primer and a J-beta primer mix were used. TCRdb reanalysed the 5' RACE reads using MiXCR and keeps one entry per CDR3 protein. The table shows more than 550,000 distinct CDR3 sequences, with 22% occurring only once. Sequenced input: blood. These receptors originate from a man aged 65-85 years in good health.

The rearrangement joins TRBV21-1 to TRBJ1-2. TRBV21-1 is a documented pseudogene. The CDR3 loop spans 16 amino acids. This CDR3 is CASPWTGPPGNYGYTF. In DNA, the CDR3 is TGTGCCAGCCCTTGGACAGGGCCCCCCGGTAACTATGGCTACACCTTC.

The chain uses TRBV25-1 and TRBJ1-2; the match to TRBD1 covers 10 bases. The germline CDR1 and CDR2 sequences are MGHDK and SYGVNS. With V trimmed by 1 base and J by 4 bases, 3 bases remained unmatched. The CDR3 totals 15 residues. The CDR3 protein is CASSESGTGAYGYTF. The CDR3, as DNA: TGTGCCAGCAGTGAATCAGGGACAGGGGCCTATGGCTACACCTTC.